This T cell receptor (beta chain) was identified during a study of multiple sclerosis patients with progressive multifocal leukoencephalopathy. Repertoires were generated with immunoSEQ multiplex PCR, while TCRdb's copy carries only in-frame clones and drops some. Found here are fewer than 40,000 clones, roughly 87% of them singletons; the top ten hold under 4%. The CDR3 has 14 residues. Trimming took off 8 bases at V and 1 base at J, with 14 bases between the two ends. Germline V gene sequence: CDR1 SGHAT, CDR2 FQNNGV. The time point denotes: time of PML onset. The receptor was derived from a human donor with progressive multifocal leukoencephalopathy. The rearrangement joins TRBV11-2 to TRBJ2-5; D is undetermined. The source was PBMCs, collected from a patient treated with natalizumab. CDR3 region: CASRALRSQETQYF. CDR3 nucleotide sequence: TGTGCCAGCCGGGCACTCCGATCCCAAGAGACCCAGTACTTC.